The 11 T cell receptor beta chains presented below share a single source sample, sequenced in a study of shared clonotypes between healthy human individuals. The repertoire was sequenced with immunoSEQ multiplex PCR; TCRdb's copy has only in-frame clones and lacks some. Here the sample spans more than 550,000 clones, 72% being singletons. The sample was memory CD4+ T cells sorted from blood. Indicated subset: CD45RA-negative fraction. The receptor set was obtained from a woman aged 30 to 39 in good health.

This chain connects TRBV10-2 to TRBJ2-2; D ambiguous. CDR3 length equals 13 residues. The germline V gene has CDR1 WSHSY and CDR2 SAAADI. V was cut by 3 bases and J by 6 bases, with 8 bases left in between. CDR3 in DNA: TGCGCCAGCAGTGACCCCTCCCCCGGGGAGCTGTTTTTT. Translating it yields CASSDPSPGELFF.

This chain uses TRBV7-3 with TRBJ1-4, with TRBD1 matching 12 bases. The CDR3 is made up of 16 amino acids. Trimming cost V 11 bases and J 2 bases; bases outside gene matches: 9. Germline assignment: CDR1 SGHTA and CDR2 FQGTGA. The CDR3 bases are TGTGCCGGGACAGGGGGCGAGGGTGCGACTAATGAAAAACTGTTTTTT. Its protein product is CAGTGGEGATNEKLFF.

Regarding this clone: A far larger clone is off by one base, so a read error is likely. The sample carries other DNA sequences with the same CDR3. The chain uses TRBV28 and TRBJ1-1, with D perhaps TRBD1 (6 bases). Trimming removed 6 bases from V and 1 base from J, with 9 bases in between. Germline values: CDR1 MDHEN, CDR2 SYDVKM. CDR3 size: 13 residues. CDR3 residues: CASSSGQNTEAFF. The CDR3 nucleotides are TGTGCCAGCAGCTCGGGACAGAACACTGAAGCTTTCTTT.

The CDR3: CASSINANTGELFF. The CDR3 DNA reads as TGTGCCAGCAGCATAAACGCGAACACCGGGGAGCTGTTTTTT. The chain carries TRBV6-1 and TRBJ2-2; D not certain. Germline-derived CDR1 and CDR2 are MNHNS and SASEGT. Between the trimmed V and J ends, which lost 6 bases and 0 bases, there was a span of 8 bases. The CDR3 totals 14 residues.

The gene calls are TRBV6-6 and TRBJ2-7; 7 nucleotides agree with TRBD1. From germline, CDR1 is MNHNY and CDR2 SVGAGI (reference sequence). J lost 2 bases, V lost 5 bases, and 6 bases had no gene match. CDR3 length: 14 amino acids. CDR3 nucleotide sequence: TGTGCCAGCAGTGAGACAGGGAAGACCTACGAGCAGTACTTC. Residues: CASSETGKTYEQYF.

This chain joins TRBV10-3 and TRBJ1-1; D uncertain. Germline CDR1 ENHRY, CDR2 SYGVKD. Trimming removed 5 bases at V and 0 bases at J, with 10 bases between. The CDR3 is 14 residues long. The CDR3 loop is CAISYEGMNTEAFF. Here the CDR3 DNA reads TGTGCCATCAGTTATGAGGGCATGAACACTGAAGCTTTCTTT.

The rearrangement uses TRBV20-1 and TRBJ2-1; tentatively, D is TRBD2 (6 bases). The CDR3 totals 10 residues. The germline V gene has CDR1 DFQATT and CDR2 SNEGSKA (reference sequence). Trimming left V 3 bases short and J 13 bases short, with 10 bases between. The CDR3 spells CSASWTNQFF. The CDR3 nucleotides are TGCAGTGCTAGCTGGACTAATCAGTTCTTC.

The chain links TRBV18 to TRBJ1-5; D is uncertain. The germline V and J ends were trimmed by 3 bases and 2 bases, with 11 bases remaining between them. Germline-derived CDR1 and CDR2 are KGHSH and LQKENI. The CDR3 is 15 amino acids. CDR3 sequence: CASSPDGLGNQPQHF. The CDR3 DNA is TGTGCCAGCTCACCCGACGGGCTGGGCAATCAGCCCCAGCATTTT.

This chain joins TRBV28 and TRBJ2-5, with TRBD1 identical over 7 bases. This CDR3 region has 16 residues. Germline values: CDR1 MDHEN, CDR2 SYDVKM. With 6 bases clipped from V and 4 bases from J, the junction kept 14 bases outside the gene matches. This CDR3 is CASSQRTGGLTETQYF. The CDR3 DNA follows: TGTGCCAGCAGCCAAAGGACAGGAGGCCTCACAGAGACCCAGTACTTC. The complete variable domain, with remaining parts taken from reference TRBV28 and TRBJ2-5, reads DVKVTQSSRYLVKRTGEKVFLECVQDMDHENMFWYRQDPGLGLRLIYFSYDVKMKEKGDIPEGYSVSREKKERFSLILESASTNQTSMYLCASSQRTGGLTETQYFGPGTRLLVL.

J is TRBJ2-6 and V is TRBV29-1, with D hard to call. This CDR3 comprises 16 residues. Looked up from germline, CDR1 is SQVTM and CDR2 is ANQGSEA. V gave up 3 bases and J gave up 0 bases, with 12 bases separating them. This chain's CDR3 is CSVEHSSNSGANVLTF. The CDR3 DNA sequence: TGCAGCGTTGAGCATTCGAGTAACTCTGGGGCCAACGTCCTGACTTTC. Full variable domain (rest looked up from reference TRBV29-1 and TRBJ2-6): SAVISQKPSRDICQRGTSLTIQCQVDSQVTMMFWYRQQPGQSLTLIATANQGSEATYESGFVIDKFPISRPNLTFSTLTVSNMSPEDSSIYLCSVEHSSNSGANVLTFGAGSRLTVL.

The chain employs TRBV7-2 and TRBJ2-3; D is undetermined. V lost 1 base and J 1 base, leaving 12 bases between the germline ends. The CDR3 has 16 amino acids. The germline CDR1 and CDR2 sequences are SGHTA and FQGNSA. CDR3 in amino acids: CASSLGFIAGTDTQYF. Here the CDR3 DNA reads TGTGCCAGCAGCTTAGGCTTTATTGCCGGCACAGATACGCAGTATTTT.